Listed here are 2 T cell receptor beta chains from one sample, sequenced in a study of monozygotic twins with inflammatory bowel disease. TCRdb reprocessed the 5' RACE reads and stores each CDR3 protein as one record, lacking DNA. Here the sample table reports roughly 170,000 distinct CDR3 sequences. The sample taken for sequencing was blood. The receptors were gathered from a human donor with ulcerative colitis or Crohn's disease, or a healthy co-twin of an affected twin (not recorded which).

This rearrangement joins TRBV29-1 to TRBJ2-4; lacking DNA, the TRBD1 call made by TCRdb goes unchecked. Germline lookup yields CDR1 SQVTM and CDR2 ANQGSEA. The CDR3 runs to 12 residues. The CDR3 reads CSVEAAGGIQYF.

The chain links TRBV6-2 or TRBV6-3 to TRBJ2-7; no DNA is available, so the TRBD2 call from TCRdb remains unchecked. CDR3 length: 16 amino acids. In germline, CDR1 is MNHEY, CDR2 SVGEGT. CDR3 sequence reads: CASSYSRRESSYEQYF.